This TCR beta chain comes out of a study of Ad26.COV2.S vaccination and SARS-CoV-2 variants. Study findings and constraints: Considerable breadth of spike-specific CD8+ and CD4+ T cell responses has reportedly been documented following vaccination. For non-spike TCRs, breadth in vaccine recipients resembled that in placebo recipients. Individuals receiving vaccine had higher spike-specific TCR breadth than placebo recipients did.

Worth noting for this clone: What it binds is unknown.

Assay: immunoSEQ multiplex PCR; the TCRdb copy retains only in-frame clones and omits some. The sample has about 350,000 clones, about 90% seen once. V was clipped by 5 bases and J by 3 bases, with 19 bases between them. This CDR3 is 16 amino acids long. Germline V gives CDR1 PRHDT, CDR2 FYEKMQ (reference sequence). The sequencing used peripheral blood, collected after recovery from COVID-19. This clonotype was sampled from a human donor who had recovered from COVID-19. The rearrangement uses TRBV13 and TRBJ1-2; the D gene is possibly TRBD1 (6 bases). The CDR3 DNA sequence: TGTGCCAGCAGCACCCGACAGGTGGGGACCGACTATGGCTACACCTTC. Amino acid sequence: CASSTRQVGTDYGYTF.